Presented here are 24 T cell receptor beta chains from one specimen sequenced in a study of control samples from healthy donors and cancer patients. Clones were sequenced by immunoSEQ multiplex PCR, and TCRdb holds only the in-frame ones, with some missing. The repertoire holds 25,000 to 30,000 clones, with 85% as singletons. The sequenced material came from PBMCs. The receptors derive from a woman between 55 and 75 years old with head and neck cancer.

The table lists this clone with a count of one. The rearrangement links TRBV6-2 or TRBV6-3 to TRBJ1-2; D remains ambiguous. Per germline, CDR1 MNHEY and CDR2 SVGEGT. This CDR3 is 15 amino acids long. Trimming shortened V by 4 bases and J by 6 bases, and 18 bases separated the two germline ends. The CDR3, as DNA: TGTGCCAGCAGTTCCCGACAAGCTCTTTTGGATGGCTACACCTTC. It codes for CASSSRQALLDGYTF.

J is TRBJ1-2 and V is TRBV6-5; 8 nucleotides match TRBD1. The CDR3 is 13 amino acids. V was clipped by 5 bases and J by 8 bases; unmatched bases: 7. Germline V CDR1 and CDR2: MNHEY, SVGAGI. The CDR3 region is CASSQGQVYGYTF. In DNA, the CDR3 is TGTGCCAGCAGTCAGGGACAGGTCTACGGCTACACCTTC.

The DNA for the CDR3 is TGTGCCAGCAGCTTGTTCCAGCGGGGAGAGACCCAGTACTTC. Translation gives CASSLFQRGETQYF. The chain links TRBV5-6 to TRBJ2-5; the match to TRBD2 covers 7 bases. V dropped 1 base and J dropped 4; count of bases not matched to a gene: 4. Germline-derived CDR1 and CDR2 are SGHDT and YYEEEE. This CDR3 region has 14 residues.

The sample holds one count of this clone. This chain uses TRBV9 with TRBJ2-3; 11 bases fit TRBD2. CDR3 size: 15 residues. Trimming took 3 bases from V and 5 from J; bases not matched to a gene: 5. The germline V gene has CDR1 SGDLS and CDR2 YYNGEE. As DNA, the CDR3 is TGTGCCAGCAGCGGGACTAGCGGGTTAGGAGATACGCAGTATTTT. Amino acids: CASSGTSGLGDTQYF.

This clone showed up just once. This sequence joins TRBV6-1 and TRBJ1-6, with D tentatively TRBD1 (5 bases). CDR3 size: 15 residues. V was trimmed by 0 bases and J by 8 bases, leaving 11 bases between them. CDR1 is MNHNS and CDR2 is SASEGT in the germline V gene. CDR3 sequence (DNA): TGTGCCAGCAGTGAAGCGAAGGGGAGGTATTCACCCCTCCACTTT. It codes for CASSEAKGRYSPLHF.

The chain recombines TRBV6-2 or TRBV6-3 with TRBJ1-2; weak D call: TRBD1 (6 bases). The V end lost 4 bases, the J end lost 7 bases, and 16 bases lay between the germline ends. The CDR3 covers 14 residues. Germline V gene lookup returns CDR1 MNHEY and CDR2 SVGEGT. As DNA, the CDR3 is TGTGCCAGCAGTTCGGAAGGGACACTCTCTGGCTACACCTTC. It is translated as CASSSEGTLSGYTF.

The gene calls are TRBV7-9 and TRBJ1-4; D is uncertain. CDR1 is SEHNR, CDR2 FQNEAQ, per germline (reference sequence). V was shortened by 0 bases and J by 8 bases, with 10 bases between the two germline ends. The CDR3 runs 14 residues. CDR3 bases: TGTGCCAGCAGCTTAGCAGGGCAGGCGGAAAAACTGTTTTTT. It encodes CASSLAGQAEKLFF.

V is TRBV7-9 and J is TRBJ1-1; 8 bases are shared with TRBD1. The CDR3 is 14 residues long. Germline V lookup: CDR1 SEHNR, CDR2 FQNEAQ (reference sequence). The trim removed 4 bases at V and 4 bases at J, leaving 5 bases unmatched. The CDR3 loop reads CASSWGQAGTEAFF. CDR3 sequence (DNA): TGTGCCAGCAGCTGGGGACAGGCGGGCACTGAAGCTTTCTTT.

V usage is TRBV4-2 and J usage is TRBJ2-7; 9 bases line up with TRBD2. The CDR3 is made up of 15 amino acids. Germline CDR1 is LGHNA and CDR2 is YNFKEQ. J was trimmed by 5 bases and V by 5 bases; bases with no gene match: 10. The CDR3 loop is CASSTRGGAGNEQYF. Here the CDR3 DNA reads TGTGCCAGCAGCACCCGCGGGGGGGCGGGAAACGAGCAGTACTTC.

This sequence joins TRBV27 and TRBJ2-1; 7 bases map to TRBD2. V dropped 4 bases and J dropped 8; count of bases not matched to a gene: 8. Per germline, CDR1 MNHEY and CDR2 SMNVEV (reference sequence). This CDR3 contains 14 residues. The CDR3 loop is CASSWEGRGDEQFF. The CDR3 DNA is TGTGCCAGCAGTTGGGAGGGGCGCGGAGATGAGCAGTTCTTC.

This sequence joins TRBV6-1 and TRBJ1-1; D is possibly TRBD1 (5 bases). Germline CDR1 MNHNS, CDR2 SASEGT. CDR3 length: 15 residues. Trimming removed 2 bases at V and 7 bases at J, with 17 bases between. Here the CDR3 reads CASSERGKGSGEAFF. The DNA of the CDR3 is TGTGCCAGCAGTGAACGCGGAAAGGGGTCGGGTGAAGCTTTCTTT.

V and J are TRBV14 and TRBJ1-2, with TRBD1 matching over 11 bases. The CDR3 runs 16 residues. Trimming at V came to 4 bases and at J to 2 bases, leaving 6 bases not matched to a gene. Germline CDR1 and CDR2: SGHDN and FVKESK. The CDR3 region is CASSRGGQGENYGYTF. In nucleotides, the CDR3 is TGTGCCAGCAGCCGAGGGGGACAGGGGGAAAACTATGGCTACACCTTC.

The CDR3, as DNA: TGTGCCAGCAGCTCAAGGACTAGCGGAGGGAATGAGCAGTTCTTC. Its protein is CASSSRTSGGNEQFF. This rearrangement joins TRBV11-3 to TRBJ2-1; 10 positions agree with TRBD2. Trimming removed 4 bases from V and 7 bases from J; junction bases left unmatched: 7. This CDR3 has 15 residues. Germline values: CDR1 SGHNT, CDR2 YENEEA.

This clone was seen more than once but under ten times. This chain connects TRBV19 to TRBJ1-1, with D tentatively TRBD1 (5 bases). The germline V and J ends were trimmed by 2 bases and 1 base, with 11 bases remaining between them. Per germline, CDR1 LNHDA and CDR2 SQIVND (reference sequence). The CDR3 extends over 15 amino acids. The DNA for the CDR3 is TGTGCCAGTAGTATACCGGACATGGAGAACACTGAAGCTTTCTTT. Translated: CASSIPDMENTEAFF.

This rearrangement joins TRBV30 to TRBJ2-1; TRBD2 aligns across 8 bases. This CDR3 is 13 amino acids long. V was pared by 1 base and J by 9 bases, with 5 bases of the junction left unmatched. Germline CDR1 and CDR2: GTSNPN and SVGIG (reference sequence). The CDR3 coding sequence is TGTGCCTGGAGTGCGGGACTAGAGTTTGAGCAGTTCTTC. Its translation: CAWSAGLEFEQFF.

In its sample, this clone was seen once. V is TRBV6-1 and J is TRBJ2-7, with D hard to call. Trimming stripped 5 bases from V and 7 bases from J, with 12 bases between. The length of the CDR3 is 12 residues. Looked up from germline, CDR1 is MNHNS and CDR2 is SASEGT. CDR3 sequence reads: CASSYTRAEQYF. CDR3 sequence (DNA): TGTGCCAGCAGTTATACACGTGCTGAGCAGTACTTC.

The CDR3 sequence: CASSFTGTSGYNEQFF. The CDR3 region has the DNA TGTGCCAGCAGCTTCACCGGGACTAGCGGTTACAATGAGCAGTTCTTC. The chain uses TRBV7-2 and TRBJ2-1; 11 bases are a match to TRBD2. The CDR3 is 16 residues long. The germline V gene has CDR1 SGHTA and CDR2 FQGNSA. V dropped 3 bases and J dropped 4; count of bases not matched to a gene: 5.

CDR3 sequence: CASSPMLGRGDNSPLHF. CDR3 bases: TGTGCCAGCAGCCCTATGTTAGGCAGGGGGGACAATTCACCCCTCCACTTT. The chain combines TRBV7-9 with TRBJ1-6; 7 bases are shared with TRBD1. The J segment lost 7 bases and the V segment lost 5 bases, leaving 14 bases of the junction unmatched. The CDR3 consists of 17 residues. Germline CDR1 and CDR2: SEHNR and FQNEAQ (reference sequence).

The rearrangement links TRBV7-2 to TRBJ2-2, with a tentative D call TRBD1 (5 bases). The CDR3 runs 15 residues. Germline lookup yields CDR1 SGHTA and CDR2 FQGNSA. V dropped 1 base and J dropped 2 bases, with 8 bases sitting between them. As DNA, the CDR3 is TGTGCCAGCAGCTTAGGTGGGGCTAACACCGGGGAGCTGTTTTTT. This translates into CASSLGGANTGELFF.

The chain recombines TRBV6-4 with TRBJ2-1, with a tentative D call TRBD2 (5 bases). This CDR3 region has 15 residues. In germline, CDR1 is MRHNA, CDR2 SNTAGT. V lost 2 bases and J 0 bases, leaving 8 bases between the germline ends. CDR3 DNA sequence: TGTGCCAGCAGTGACGCCCGGGGCTCCTACAATGAGCAGTTCTTC. This gives the protein CASSDARGSYNEQFF.

The CDR3 is CASSPPKFGELFF. CDR3 bases: TGTGCCAGCAGCCCGCCAAAGTTCGGGGAGCTGTTTTTT. The chain joins TRBV7-2 to TRBJ2-2; D ambiguous. Trimming pared 5 bases from V and 7 bases from J, leaving 11 bases between. The CDR3 loop spans 13 amino acids. Per germline, CDR1 SGHTA and CDR2 FQGNSA.

The rearrangement uses TRBV5-1 and TRBJ2-5; D possibly matches TRBD1 or TRBD2 (5 bases each). Germline-derived CDR1 and CDR2 are SGHRS and YFSETQ. V lost 1 base and J lost 4, with 8 bases in between. This CDR3 spans 13 amino acids. The CDR3 sequence: CASSLWGRETQYF. The DNA of the CDR3 is TGCGCCAGCAGCTTGTGGGGGAGAGAGACCCAGTACTTC.

This clone was recorded once. V is TRBV7-3 and J is TRBJ2-2; the D is unclear. Germline V lookup: CDR1 SGHTA, CDR2 FQGTGA. Trimming took 5 bases from V and 5 from J, leaving 12 bases between them. This CDR3 region has 14 residues. The CDR3 region is CASSLLTITGELFF. CDR3 coding DNA: TGTGCCAGCAGCCTTCTTACTATAACCGGGGAGCTGTTTTTT.

V usage is TRBV19 and J usage is TRBJ2-7; TRBD1 matches at 9 bases. The CDR3 contains 20 residues. Germline loops: CDR1 LNHDA, CDR2 SQIVND (reference sequence). V lost 2 bases and J lost 6; bases outside the gene matches: 23. CDR3 DNA: TGTGCCAGTAGTATACAAGACAGGGGGTTCGCGGATGACCTAGAACGCGAGCAGTACTTC. Its translation is CASSIQDRGFADDLEREQYF. The full variable domain, with the rest looked up from reference TRBV19 and TRBJ2-7, is DGGITQSPKYLFRKEGQNVTLSCEQNLNHDAMYWYRQDPGQGLRLIYYSQIVNDFQKGDIAEGYSVSREKKESFPLTVTSAQKNPTAFYLCASSIQDRGFADDLEREQYFGPGTRLTVT.